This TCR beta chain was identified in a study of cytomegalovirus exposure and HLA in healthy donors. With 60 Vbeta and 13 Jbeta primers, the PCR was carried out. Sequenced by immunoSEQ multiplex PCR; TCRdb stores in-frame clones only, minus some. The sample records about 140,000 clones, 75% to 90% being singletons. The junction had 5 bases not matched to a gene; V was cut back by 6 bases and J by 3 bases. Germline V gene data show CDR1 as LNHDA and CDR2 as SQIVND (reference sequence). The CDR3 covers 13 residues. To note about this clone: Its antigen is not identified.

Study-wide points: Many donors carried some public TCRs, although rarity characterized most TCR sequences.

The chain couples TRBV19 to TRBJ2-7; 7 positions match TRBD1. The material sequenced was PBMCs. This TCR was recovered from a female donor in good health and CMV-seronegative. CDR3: CASSRQGGYEQYF. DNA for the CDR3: TGTGCCAGTAGCCGACAGGGTGGCTACGAGCAGTACTTC.